This T cell receptor beta chain came from a study of immune cell composition in non-small cell lung cancer listed by TCRdb under 2017. Turning to the overall study: Histologic subtype, mainly lung adenocarcinoma or squamous cell carcinoma, was assigned on the basis of H&E together with p63, CK5, Napsin A and TTF-1 immunohistochemistry. Adaptive Biotechnologies TCR-beta sequencing was carried out on 32 to 40 paired NSCLC tumour and non-adjacent lung specimens, as well as on fewer than 30 tumour-only specimens. Supplementary cohort #1 consisted of ten or so lung adenocarcinoma cases with paired tumour/lung TCR-beta sequencing and with TIL populations generated to assess tumour reactivity. The subtype comparisons left out a handful of tumour specimens with TCR-beta data because those specimens were rare histological subtypes. Paper-wide results and their limitations: Compared with lung adenocarcinoma tumours, lung squamous cell carcinoma showed significantly higher Top 10 clone scores and productive clonality. The reactivity cohort contained only around eleven cases, and the tumour-reactive clones were not shown to have sequences in common with the dominant in vivo tumour-associated clones. Across around nine adenocarcinoma cases, TIL tumour reactivity correlated strongly with maximal tumour-associated clone frequency but not with overall clonality. Smoking pack-years did not significantly correlate with tumour TCR-beta clonality. Nearly half of NSCLC cases had tumour-associated clones >0.5%, with approximately 80% of squamous carcinomas showing such clones compared with less than 35% of adenocarcinomas.

A two-step multiplex PCR was used to amplify TCR-beta CDR3 regions from genomic DNA, and Illumina-compatible adaptors were added in the second step. TCR-beta immunosequencing was performed on an Illumina platform as a commercial immunoSEQ service. Per the authors' processing: Repertoires were described by productive clonality and by Top 10 Clones, which is the percentage of T-cell templates coming from the ten most frequent sequences. Productive clonality had a range of 0 to 1, where 1 means a monoclonal population. Tumour-associated clones, identified using log10 scatter plots, were defined as sequences that made up at least 0.1% of tumour T-cell templates and were not found in the matched non-adjacent lung. Student's t-tests were used for two-group comparisons, ANOVA was used for stages, and linear regression was used for relationships, with analyses conducted in GraphPad Prism7 and R. Sourced from immuneACCESS, this table was stored by TCRdb with only in-frame sequences that have V and J called. A share of the clones is absent; for the studies checked, an unresolved V gene accounts for under half, and the remainder has no known explanation. V and J calls and clone size come straight from that table; D and trimming were deduced from the DNA. This sample has 3,000 to 3,500 clones in its table, and less than 85% of those were observed once. The ten largest make up around 21% of the sample.

From the cysteine up to the phenylalanine, the CDR3 has a length of 14 residues. Only the CDR3 portion is preserved as DNA: 42 bases, with reading frame beginning at the first base. V sheds 7 bases and J sheds 0 bases, leaving 12 bases between their ends. The germline V gene specifies MNHNS as CDR1 and SASEGT as CDR2. Genomic DNA was extracted with the QIAamp DNA kit from frozen aliquots of unsorted single-cell suspensions. The tumour samples consisted of non-small cell lung cancer tissue that had been surgically resected. Tissues were received within 2 hours of resection and processed immediately into single-cell suspensions. Tissue was broken up mechanically, digested enzymatically with DNase I, collagenase I and hyaluronidase for roughly 32 minutes at 37 degrees C, and then filtered and RBC-lysed. Details on this clone: This clone's antigen is unknown. No much larger clonotype is one base removed from it; base qualities were not supplied.

The chain was built from TRBV6-1 and TRBJ1-2; TRBD1 is a possible D gene, resting on 6 matching bases. Material: lung tumor tissue. The TCR comes from a human donor with non-small cell lung cancer. The CDR3 is CASNDGGANYGYTF. The sequenced DNA is TGTGCCAGCAACGATGGGGGCGCTAACTATGGCTACACCTTC.